This TCR beta chain was retrieved from a study of T cell repertoires in cytomegalovirus infection. This CDR3 comprises 13 residues. Germline V lookup: CDR1 SGHTA, CDR2 FQGNSA. Trimming took off 5 bases at V and 7 bases at J, with 12 bases between the two ends. This clonotype occurred many times. Each CDR3 protein gets one entry after TCRdb re-called the reads with MiXCR. The sample has fewer than 550,000 distinct CDR3 sequences, around 32% seen once. The chain is built from TRBV7-2 and TRBJ1-5; possible D gene TRBD1, 5 bases. The sequence came from a human donor in good health (CMV status not recorded). Some clones in this sample may be carry-over from other donors' samples. Specimen: PBMCs. CDR3 sequence (DNA): TGTGCCAGCAGCCCGGGACTTTCCCAGCCCCAGCATTTT. This codes for CASSPGLSQPQHF.